A selection of T cell receptor beta chains follows, all from one sample in a study of human T cells and chemical hapten exposure. Using its own MiXCR run on the RACE reads, TCRdb lists one record per CDR3 protein. Altogether approximately 80,000 distinct CDR3 sequences are present, roughly 10% being singletons, with the ten largest covering roughly 2.5%. Sequencing was performed on whole blood, taken in connection with sensitization to the hapten diphenylcyclopropenone (DPC). The origin of the receptors is a woman aged 25-40 years with alopecia areata. Some clones in this sample may be carry-over from other donors' samples. The CDR3 runs from the conserved cysteine through the conserved F or W. The order of the fields is J gene, D gene, V gene, clone size, CDR3 protein, CDR3 DNA. The D gene is left open where the match is weak. The size field is filled for only some rows; it gives once, few, many or a size class.

TRBJ2-1 | TRBD1 | TRBV5-1 | . | CASSLTLKDRVISNEQFF | TGCGCCAGCAGCTTGACCCTTAAGGACAGGGTGATATCAAATGAGCAGTTCTTC
TRBJ2-6 | . | TRBV11-2 | . | CASSSQAGANVLTF | TGTGCCAGCAGCTCCCAGGCCGGGGCCAACGTCCTGACTTTC
TRBJ2-1 | . | TRBV7-6 | many | CASSLAFGQTQFF | TGTGCCAGCAGCTTAGCGTTTGGACAGACCCAGTTCTTC
TRBJ2-2 | . | TRBV7-2 | . | CAKKAVATGELFF | TGTGCCAAGAAAGCGGTAGCTACCGGGGAGCTGTTTTTT
TRBJ1-2 | . | TRBV20-1 | many | CSAVGGYYGYTF | TGCAGTGCTGTGGGGGGCTACTATGGCTACACCTTC
TRBJ1-1 | . | TRBV28 | many | CASSLDGEAGNTEAFF | TGTGCCAGCAGTTTAGATGGGGAGGCGGGGAACACTGAAGCTTTCTTT
TRBJ2-2 | . | TRBV2 | . | CASRDDMRGAGELFF | TGTGCCAGCAGAGATGATATGAGGGGTGCCGGGGAGCTGTTTTTT
TRBJ2-3 | . | TRBV29-1 | many | CSVTTGGEYF | TGCAGCGTTACTACCGGCGGAGAGTATTTT
TRBJ1-1 | . | TRBV18 | many | CASSPTGLRTEAFF | TGTGCCAGCTCACCAACAGGGTTAAGAACTGAAGCTTTCTTT
TRBJ2-2 | TRBD2 | TRBV4-3 | . | CASSHGLAAGELFF | TGCGCCAGCAGCCATGGACTAGCCGCCGGGGAGCTGTTTTTT
TRBJ1-4 | . | TRBV7-9 | many | CASSLAGVTNEKLFF | TGTGCCAGCAGCTTAGCGGGAGTAACTAATGAAAAACTGTTTTTT
TRBJ1-5 | . | TRBV3-2 | many | CASSQVPSDRDNQPQHF | TGTGCCAGCAGCCAAGTACCTTCGGACAGGGACAATCAGCCCCAGCATTTT
TRBJ2-1 | TRBD1 | TRBV29-1 | many | CSVGTGVYNEQFF | TGCAGCGTCGGGACAGGGGTCTACAATGAGCAGTTCTTC
TRBJ2-3 | . | TRBV12-3/TRBV12-4 | many | CASRQQGSDTQYF | TGTGCCAGCAGACAACAGGGTTCAGATACGCAGTATTTT
TRBJ1-1 | TRBD1 | TRBV30 | many | CACNKGQGSAEAFF | TGTGCCTGCAATAAAGGACAGGGTAGCGCTGAAGCTTTCTTT
TRBJ2-1 | TRBD1 | TRBV6-1 | . | CASRDPGQGANNEQFF | TGTGCCAGCAGGGATCCTGGACAGGGGGCTAACAATGAGCAGTTCTTC
TRBJ2-5 | TRBD1 | TRBV5-1 | . | CASSPGQGYQETQYF | TGCGCCAGCAGCCCGGGACAGGGGTACCAAGAGACCCAGTACTTC
TRBJ2-7 | . | TRBV7-2 | . | CASSLGGAPLGEQYF | TGTGCCAGCAGCCTAGGGGGGGCCCCCCTCGGCGAGCAGTACTTC
TRBJ1-6 | . | TRBV6-2/TRBV6-3 | . | CATMPRGPGSPLHF | TGTGCCACCATGCCGCGGGGGCCGGGATCACCCCTCCACTTT
TRBJ1-4 | . | TRBV6-2/TRBV6-3 | . | CASSYSGSLNEKLFF | TGTGCCAGCAGTTACTCGGGCAGCCTTAATGAAAAACTGTTTTTT
TRBJ2-7 | . | TRBV19 | few | CASSVGDYEQYF | TGTGCCAGTAGTGTAGGGGACTACGAGCAGTACTTC
TRBJ1-6 | TRBD1 | TRBV4-3 | many | CASSQGDRGPVLGNSPLHF | TGCGCCAGCAGCCAAGGGGACAGGGGCCCTGTTTTGGGTAATTCACCCCTCCACTTT
TRBJ2-5 | . | TRBV11-3 | many | CASSLGKAGRWQETQYF | TGTGCCAGCAGCTTAGGAAAGGCAGGGCGTTGGCAAGAGACCCAGTACTTC
TRBJ2-2 | TRBD2 | TRBV5-1 | many | CASSRLAGEDGELFF | TGCGCCAGCAGCCGACTAGCGGGAGAGGACGGGGAGCTGTTTTTT
TRBJ1-2 | . | TRBV27 | . | CASTRSAGAGGYTF | TGTGCCAGCACGCGAAGTGCAGGAGCAGGGGGCTACACCTTC
TRBJ2-3 | TRBD2 | TRBV2 | many | CASRQTSGSADTQYF | TGTGCCAGCAGGCAGACTAGCGGGAGTGCAGATACGCAGTATTTT
TRBJ1-2 | TRBD1 | TRBV6-2/TRBV6-3 | many | CASKPPTGVGYGYTF | TGTGCCAGCAAACCACCCACAGGGGTGGGCTATGGCTACACCTTC
TRBJ2-2 | TRBD2 | TRBV5-1 | few | CASSFLAGANTGELFF | TGCGCCAGCAGCTTCCTAGCGGGGGCCAACACCGGGGAGCTGTTTTTT
TRBJ1-2 | . | TRBV4-3 | many | CASSPRQGDGYTF | TGCGCCAGCAGCCCCCGGCAGGGCGATGGCTACACCTTC
TRBJ2-7 | TRBD2 | TRBV20-1 | many | CSAEPWAGDPGEQYF | TGCAGTGCTGAACCCTGGGCGGGGGACCCAGGGGAGCAGTACTTC
TRBJ2-7 | TRBD1 | TRBV6-1 | many | CASSEAAGGYEQYF | TGTGCCAGCAGTGAAGCGGCAGGGGGATACGAGCAGTACTTC
TRBJ1-6 | TRBD1 | TRBV30 | many | CAWQGAYNSPLHF | TGTGCCTGGCAGGGGGCCTATAATTCACCCCTCCACTTT
TRBJ2-2 | . | TRBV6-1 | . | CASKKDSNTGELFF | TGTGCCAGCAAGAAGGACAGTAACACCGGGGAGCTGTTTTTT
TRBJ2-6 | . | TRBV6-2/TRBV6-3 | . | CASSEDRDPGPGANVLTF | TGTGCCAGCAGCGAAGACCGGGATCCAGGACCTGGGGCCAACGTCCTGACTTTC
TRBJ2-3 | . | TRBV6-2/TRBV6-3 | . | CASSAPTDTQYF | TGTGCCAGCAGTGCCCCCACAGATACGCAGTATTTT
TRBJ1-1 | TRBD1 | TRBV28 | . | CASSLTTGGAFF | TGTGCCAGCAGCCTAACCACAGGGGGAGCTTTCTTT
TRBJ1-4 | TRBD1 | TRBV5-1 | . | CASSKIQGGNEKLFF | TGCGCCAGCAGCAAAATACAGGGGGGTAATGAAAAACTGTTTTTT
TRBJ1-1 | . | TRBV5-1 | many | CASNKGVNTEAFF | TGCGCCAGCAACAAGGGGGTGAACACTGAAGCTTTCTTT
TRBJ1-1 | . | TRBV29-1 | . | CSVVVGTEAFF | TGCAGCGTTGTAGTGGGAACTGAAGCTTTCTTT
TRBJ2-1 | . | TRBV11-2 | few | CASSFGGPFSYNEQFF | TGTGCCAGCAGCTTCGGCGGCCCCTTTTCCTACAATGAGCAGTTCTTC
TRBJ2-3 | TRBD2 | TRBV12-3/TRBV12-4 | many | CASSATPGGDPTDTQYF | TGTGCCAGCAGTGCTACCCCGGGGGGGGACCCCACAGATACGCAGTATTTT
TRBJ1-5 | . | TRBV4-2 | many | CASSQRGGGNQPQHF | TGTGCCAGCAGCCAGCGTGGGGGGGGCAATCAGCCCCAGCATTTT
TRBJ1-4 | . | TRBV12-3/TRBV12-4 | few | CASSLAEKLFF | TGTGCCAGCAGTTTGGCTGAAAAACTGTTTTTT
TRBJ2-5 | . | TRBV6-2/TRBV6-3 | few | CASRSWQGQETQYF | TGTGCCAGCCGATCGTGGCAGGGTCAGGAGACCCAGTACTTC
TRBJ1-5 | . | TRBV6-5 | many | CASQGNSNQPQHF | TGTGCCAGCCAGGGCAATAGCAATCAGCCCCAGCATTTT